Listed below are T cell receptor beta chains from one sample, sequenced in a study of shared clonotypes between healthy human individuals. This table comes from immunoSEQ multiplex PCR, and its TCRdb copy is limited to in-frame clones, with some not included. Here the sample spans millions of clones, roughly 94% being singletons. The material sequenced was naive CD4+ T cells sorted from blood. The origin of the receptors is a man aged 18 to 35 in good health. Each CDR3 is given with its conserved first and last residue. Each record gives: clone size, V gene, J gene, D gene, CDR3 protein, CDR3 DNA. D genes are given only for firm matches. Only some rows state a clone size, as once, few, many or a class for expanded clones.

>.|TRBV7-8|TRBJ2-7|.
CASSRDRAYEQYF
TGTGCCAGCAGCCGGGACCGAGCCTACGAGCAGTACTTC
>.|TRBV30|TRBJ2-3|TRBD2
CAWSGGLAGYTDTQYF
TGTGCCTGGAGTGGGGGACTAGCGGGCTACACAGATACGCAGTATTTT
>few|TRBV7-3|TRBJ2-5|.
CASSLSLAAETQYF
TGTGCCAGCAGCTTAAGTCTCGCCGCGGAGACCCAGTACTTC
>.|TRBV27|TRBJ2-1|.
CASTGQIYNEQFF
TGTGCCAGCACAGGGCAGATCTACAATGAGCAGTTCTTC
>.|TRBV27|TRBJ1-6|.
CASSLEGVYNSPLHF
TGTGCCAGCAGTTTAGAGGGGGTCTATAATTCACCCCTCCACTTT
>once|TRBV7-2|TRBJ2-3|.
CASSWTRGDTQYF
TGTGCCAGCAGCTGGACCCGGGGAGATACGCAGTATTTT
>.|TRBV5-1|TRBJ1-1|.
CASSLSARVNLNTEAFF
TGCGCCAGCAGCTTATCCGCTAGGGTTAACCTGAACACTGAAGCTTTCTTT
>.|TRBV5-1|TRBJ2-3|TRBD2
CASSNSGAGDTQYF
TGCGCCAGCAGTAATAGCGGGGCGGGAGATACGCAGTATTTT
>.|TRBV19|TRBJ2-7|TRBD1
CASSIEGTGSYEQYF
TGTGCCAGTAGTATAGAGGGGACAGGATCCTACGAGCAGTACTTC
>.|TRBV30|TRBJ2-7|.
CAWSVGEKVVYEQYF
TGTGCCTGGAGTGTAGGGGAGAAGGTAGTCTACGAGCAGTACTTC
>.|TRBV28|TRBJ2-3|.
CASSFLQGGDTQYF
TGTGCCAGCAGTTTTTTACAGGGCGGGGATACGCAGTATTTT
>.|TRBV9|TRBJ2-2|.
CASSVGRTENTGELFF
TGTGCCAGCAGCGTAGGGCGAACAGAGAACACCGGGGAGCTGTTTTTT
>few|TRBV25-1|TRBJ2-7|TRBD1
CASSAYRDRAKHEQYF
TGTGCCAGCAGTGCGTACCGGGACAGGGCAAAACACGAGCAGTACTTC
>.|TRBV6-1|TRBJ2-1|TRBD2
CASSERDYVYNEQFF
TGTGCCAGCAGTGAAAGGGACTATGTCTACAATGAGCAGTTCTTC
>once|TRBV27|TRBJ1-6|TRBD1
CASSFGQGGNSPLHF
TGTGCCAGCAGTTTTGGACAGGGAGGCAATTCACCCCTCCACTTT
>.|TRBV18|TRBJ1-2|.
CASSPSQLQLTYGYTF
TGTGCCAGCTCACCAAGCCAACTACAGTTAACTTATGGCTACACCTTC
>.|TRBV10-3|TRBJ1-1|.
CATGQTTEAFF
TGTGCCACCGGACAGACCACTGAAGCTTTCTTT
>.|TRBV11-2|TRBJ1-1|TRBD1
CASSSWTGQGGTEAFF
TGTGCCAGCAGCTCATGGACAGGGCAGGGAGGGACTGAAGCTTTCTTT
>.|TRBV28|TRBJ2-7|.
CASSLGFSEQYF
TGTGCCAGCAGTTTAGGGTTCTCCGAGCAGTACTTC
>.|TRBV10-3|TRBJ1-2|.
CAISESGAGYTF
TGTGCCATCAGTGAGTCGGGGGCTGGCTACACCTTC
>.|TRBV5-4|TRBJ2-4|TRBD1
CASSSGTGENIQYF
TGTGCCAGCAGCTCTGGGACAGGGGAAAACATTCAGTACTTC
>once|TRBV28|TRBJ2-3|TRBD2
CASSAGLAGSTDTQYF
TGTGCCAGCAGTGCTGGACTAGCGGGGAGCACAGATACGCAGTATTTT
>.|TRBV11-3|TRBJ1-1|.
CASSRTENTEAFF
TGTGCCAGCAGCAGGACAGAGAACACTGAAGCTTTCTTT
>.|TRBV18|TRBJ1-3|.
CASSPTPGNTIYF
TGTGCCAGCTCACCCACCCCTGGAAACACCATATATTTT